Each of the 27 T cell receptor beta chains below was sequenced from the same sample in a study of blood T cell repertoires in COVID-19. Sequenced by immunoSEQ multiplex PCR; TCRdb stores in-frame clones only, minus some. The data contain 93,000 or so clones, 75% to 90% of them singletons. The source material was peripheral blood. The receptors were gathered from a human donor in a cohort sampled during active or convalescent COVID-19.

The gene calls are TRBV7-8 and TRBJ1-1, with D unresolved. The CDR3 is 13 residues long. Between the trimmed V and J ends, which lost 3 bases and 4 bases, there was a span of 9 bases. Germline-derived CDR1 and CDR2 are SGHVS and FQNEAQ. CDR3 sequence (DNA): TGTGCCAGCAGCTTTCTCACGGGCACTGAAGCTTTCTTT. The encoded protein is CASSFLTGTEAFF.

This sequence joins TRBV12-5 and TRBJ1-1; unclear D gene. V gave up 7 bases and J gave up 5 bases, with 8 bases separating them. CDR3 size: 11 residues. CDR1 and CDR2 (germline): LGHNT, FRNRAP. CDR3 in amino acids: CASVGGTEAFF. In nucleotides, the CDR3 is TGTGCTAGTGTGGGAGGGACTGAAGCTTTCTTT.

The chain is built from TRBV11-2 and TRBJ2-7, with D unresolved. V gave up 2 bases and J gave up 3 bases, with 14 bases separating them. From germline, CDR1 is SGHAT and CDR2 FQNNGV. The CDR3 length is 15 residues. The DNA of the CDR3 is TGTGCCAGCAGCTTAAACCTCGACAACAGCTACGAGCAGTACTTC. Protein sequence: CASSLNLDNSYEQYF.

The chain links TRBV7-2 to TRBJ2-1, with D perhaps assigned TRBD1 or TRBD2 (6 bases each). V lost 5 bases to trimming and J lost 15 bases, with 17 bases between them. The germline V gene has CDR1 SGHTA and CDR2 FQGNSA. The CDR3 has 12 residues. CDR3 sequence: CASSVGGTQRFF. In DNA form, the CDR3 reads TGTGCCAGCAGCGTAGGGGGGACTCAGAGGTTCTTC.

The chain combines TRBV4-1 with TRBJ2-1, with D tentatively TRBD2 (5 bases). Trimming took 4 bases from V and 0 from J, leaving 10 bases between them. The CDR3 runs to 15 residues. Germline CDR1 MGHRA, CDR2 YSYEKL. This chain's CDR3 is CASSPMGSSYNEQFF. The DNA for the CDR3 is TGCGCCAGCAGCCCGATGGGGAGCTCCTACAATGAGCAGTTCTTC.

This chain uses TRBV7-2 with TRBJ2-7; weak D call: TRBD2 (6 bases). V lost 2 bases to trimming and J lost 2 bases, with 10 bases between them. Germline V lookup: CDR1 SGHTA, CDR2 FQGNSA. The CDR3 contains 14 residues. The CDR3 DNA reads as TGTGCCAGCAGCTTAAACGGGGGAACCTACGAGCAGTACTTC. It yields the protein CASSLNGGTYEQYF. Full variable domain (rest looked up from reference TRBV7-2 and TRBJ2-7): GAGVSQSPSNKVTEKGKDVELRCDPISGHTALYWYRQSLGQGLEFLIYFQGNSAPDKSGLPSDRFSAERTGGSVSTLTIQRTQQEDSAVYLCASSLNGGTYEQYFGPGTRLTVT.

The rearrangement joins TRBV11-2 to TRBJ2-7; D might be TRBD2 (5 bases). Germline V gene sequence: CDR1 SGHAT, CDR2 FQNNGV. CDR3 length equals 15 residues. Trimming cost V 0 bases and J 6 bases, with 15 bases left between them. Here the CDR3 reads CASSLDSIQGGEQYF. CDR3 bases: TGTGCCAGCAGCTTAGATTCGATCCAAGGAGGCGAGCAGTACTTC.

V gene TRBV2 combines with J gene TRBJ2-4; D unclear. Germline V lookup: CDR1 SNHLY, CDR2 FYNNEI. This CDR3 has 20 amino acids. V was shortened by 2 bases and J by 3 bases, with 26 bases between the two germline ends. CDR3 nucleotides: TGTGCCAGCAGTGAACCGACATCCCTGGCCGAAGAGCTGGACAAAAACATTCAGTACTTC. Protein sequence: CASSEPTSLAEELDKNIQYF.

The chain carries TRBV24-1 and TRBJ2-7; TRBD1 agrees at 8 bases. Germline CDR1 and CDR2: KGHDR and SFDVKD. The CDR3 covers 13 residues. J gave up 4 bases and V 7 bases, and 5 bases lay outside the gene matches. The CDR3 protein is CATSPGGAYEQYF. CDR3 in DNA: TGTGCCACCAGCCCAGGGGGCGCGTACGAGCAGTACTTC.

V is TRBV19 and J is TRBJ1-4; D gene uncertain. Germline loops: CDR1 LNHDA, CDR2 SQIVND (reference sequence). The CDR3 covers 13 residues. Trimming pared 5 bases from V and 5 bases from J, leaving 9 bases between. CDR3 sequence: CASSHERNEKLFF. The CDR3 nucleotides are TGTGCCAGTAGTCATGAGAGGAATGAAAAACTGTTTTTT.

This chain uses TRBV19 with TRBJ1-5; D unclear. The V gene's germline CDR1 is LNHDA and CDR2 SQIVND (reference sequence). The V end was cut by 1 base, the J end by 7 bases, with 8 bases between. This CDR3 is built from 13 residues. The CDR3 protein is CASSIGVQQPQHF. Written as DNA, the CDR3 is TGTGCCAGTAGTATAGGTGTACAGCAGCCCCAGCATTTT.

V is TRBV4-1 and J is TRBJ2-5; tentative D call: TRBD2 (6 bases). The CDR3 has 18 residues. V lost 0 bases to trimming and J lost 5 bases, with 22 bases between them. Looked up from germline, CDR1 is MGHRA and CDR2 is YSYEKL. Here the CDR3 reads CASSQDFGWGGGVETQYF. CDR3 nucleotide sequence: TGCGCCAGCAGCCAAGATTTCGGGTGGGGAGGAGGGGTCGAGACCCAGTACTTC.

This chain connects TRBV28 to TRBJ1-3; TRBD1 aligns across 8 bases. The germline gives CDR1 MDHEN, CDR2 SYDVKM. The ends lost 5 bases at V and 2 bases at J; junction bases unmatched: 5. This CDR3 contains 15 residues. The CDR3 DNA follows: TGTGCCAGCAGTCCAGGGGGCACGACTGGAAACACCATATATTTT. The encoded protein is CASSPGGTTGNTIYF.

The chain links TRBV19 to TRBJ2-3; TRBD1 agrees at 9 bases. With V trimmed by 5 bases and J by 12 bases, 9 bases remained unmatched. CDR1 and CDR2 from the germline V gene are LNHDA and SQIVND (reference sequence). The CDR3 is 13 residues long. The CDR3 protein is CASSVPGQGIQYF. Written as DNA, the CDR3 is TGTGCCAGTAGTGTCCCCGGACAGGGGATACAGTATTTT.

The chain joins TRBV20-1 to TRBJ1-2, with D hard to call. The CDR3 totals 11 residues. The germline V gene has CDR1 DFQATT and CDR2 SNEGSKA (reference sequence). V shed 6 bases and J shed 1 base, with 6 bases lying between them. The DNA for the CDR3 is TGCAGTGCCCAGGTTAACTATGGCTACACCTTC. It encodes CSAQVNYGYTF.

The chain couples TRBV5-1 to TRBJ1-2; a weak D match, TRBD1 (5 bases). Germline assignment: CDR1 SGHRS and CDR2 YFSETQ. Trimming shortened V by 0 bases and J by 3 bases, and 9 bases separated the two germline ends. This CDR3 is 14 amino acids long. CDR3 in amino acids: CASSLDQGYYGYTF. DNA of the CDR3: TGCGCCAGCAGCTTGGATCAGGGTTACTATGGCTACACCTTC.

This clone was detected only a few times. The rearrangement uses TRBV3-1 (or the pseudogene TRBV3-2) and TRBJ2-1, with TRBD2 matching over 10 bases. This CDR3 contains 16 residues. Germline V CDR1 and CDR2: LGHDT, YNNKEL (reference sequence). V lost 2 bases to trimming and J lost 9 bases; unmatched junction nucleotides: 10. CDR3 sequence: CASSQFLSGGAGEQFF. The CDR3 DNA reads TGTGCCAGCAGCCAATTTCTAAGCGGGGGGGCAGGTGAGCAGTTCTTC.

The chain links TRBV18 to TRBJ2-7, with D tentatively TRBD1 (7 bases). V gave up 3 bases and J gave up 3 bases, with 15 bases separating them. This CDR3 spans 15 amino acids. Germline assignment: CDR1 KGHSH and CDR2 LQKENI. The CDR3 coding sequence is TGTGCCAGCTCACCTTTCGGGACAGCGGGCTACGAGCAGTACTTC. It translates to CASSPFGTAGYEQYF. Based on the CDR3 plus reference TRBV18 and TRBJ2-7, the full variable domain is NAGVMQNPRHLVRRRGQEARLRCSPMKGHSHVYWYRQLPEEGLKFMVYLQKENIIDESGMPKERFSAEFPKEGPSILRIQQVVRGDSAAYFCASSPFGTAGYEQYFGPGTRLTVT.

The chain combines TRBV2 with TRBJ1-5; no clear D. The CDR3 is 15 amino acids. V lost 4 bases and J 0 bases, leaving 10 bases between the germline ends. The germline V gene encodes CDR1 SNHLY and CDR2 FYNNEI. The CDR3: CASSGRRYSNQPQHF. CDR3 sequence (DNA): TGTGCCAGCAGTGGTAGAAGATATAGCAATCAGCCCCAGCATTTT.

The chain links TRBV7-9 to TRBJ1-4, with D unclear. The CDR3 loop spans 15 amino acids. The ends were cut back, 5 bases at V and 6 bases at J, with 16 bases in the middle. The germline V gene has CDR1 SEHNR and CDR2 FQNEAQ (reference sequence). The CDR3 region has the DNA TGTGCCAGCAGCGATTTGAGGAGGGAGGATGAAAAACTGTTTTTT. The encoded protein is CASSDLRREDEKLFF.

The chain links TRBV7-2 to TRBJ1-5; D possibly corresponds to TRBD1 (5 bases). Deletions cut 0 bases from V and 7 bases from J, with 10 bases between. Germline CDR1 SGHTA, CDR2 FQGNSA. The length of the CDR3 is 14 residues. CDR3 residues: CASSLAVEGQPQHF. The CDR3 region has the DNA TGTGCCAGCAGCTTAGCTGTGGAGGGGCAGCCCCAGCATTTT.

This clone was recorded once. This sequence joins TRBV15 and TRBJ1-3, with TRBD1 matching over 7 bases. V lost 5 bases and J lost 0; bases outside the gene matches: 7. The CDR3 length is 16 residues. In germline, CDR1 is LNHNV, CDR2 YYDKDF (reference sequence). The CDR3 sequence: CATSLRGPSSGNTIYF. Written as DNA, the CDR3 is TGTGCCACCAGCCTAAGGGGGCCTAGCTCTGGAAACACCATATATTTT.

This sequence joins TRBV3-1 (or the pseudogene TRBV3-2) and TRBJ1-2; perhaps TRBD1 as D (6 bases). Trimming shortened V by 4 bases and J by 5 bases, and 17 bases separated the two germline ends. This CDR3 spans 15 amino acids. Germline V gene sequence: CDR1 LGHDT, CDR2 YNNKEL (reference sequence). DNA for the CDR3: TGTGCCAGCAGCCCCGGCAGGGGCGTCCCTTATGGCTACACCTTC. Its translation is CASSPGRGVPYGYTF.

This chain joins TRBV19 and TRBJ1-5, with TRBD1 as a possible D gene (5 bases). In germline, CDR1 is LNHDA, CDR2 SQIVND (reference sequence). CDR3 length: 16 residues. The V gene lost 6 bases and the J gene lost 3 bases, with 18 bases spanning the gap. DNA for the CDR3: TGTGCCAGTAGGCCCGTGGGGGGGAACCACAATCAGCCCCAGCATTTT. This encodes CASRPVGGNHNQPQHF. Using reference TRBV19 and TRBJ1-5 for the parts outside the CDR3, the full variable domain is DGGITQSPKYLFRKEGQNVTLSCEQNLNHDAMYWYRQDPGQGLRLIYYSQIVNDFQKGDIAEGYSVSREKKESFPLTVTSAQKNPTAFYLCASRPVGGNHNQPQHFGDGTRLSIL.

This chain connects TRBV11-3 to TRBJ2-1; D may be TRBD1 (6 bases). CDR1 is SGHNT, CDR2 YENEEA, per germline. V gave up 4 bases and J gave up 4 bases, with 8 bases separating them. The CDR3 length is 13 residues. The CDR3 protein is CASSSQGYNEQFF. CDR3 nucleotide sequence: TGTGCCAGCAGCTCCCAGGGGTACAATGAGCAGTTCTTC.

This clone has only a few counts. J is TRBJ1-2 and V is TRBV15; D is uncertain. In germline, CDR1 is LNHNV, CDR2 YYDKDF (reference sequence). V was trimmed by 0 bases and J by 5 bases, leaving 10 bases between them. The length of the CDR3 is 14 residues. CDR3 bases: TGTGCCACCAGCAGAGATTTCAACAAGTATGGCTACACCTTC. This encodes CATSRDFNKYGYTF. Filled out from reference TRBV15 and TRBJ1-2, the complete variable domain reads DAMVIQNPRYQVTQFGKPVTLSCSQTLNHNVMYWYQQKSSQAPKLLFHYYDKDFNNEADTPDNFQSRRPNTSFCFLDIRSPGLGDTAMYLCATSRDFNKYGYTFGSGTRLTVV.

The V call is TRBV20-1, the J call TRBJ1-2; 10 bases agree with TRBD1. Germline V gives CDR1 DFQATT, CDR2 SNEGSKA (reference sequence). V trimming: 3 bases; J trimming: 8 bases; junction bases outside the gene matches: 15. This CDR3 has 16 amino acids. The CDR3 reads CSASGQGDLLWRGYTF. DNA for the CDR3: TGCAGTGCTAGTGGACAGGGGGATCTTCTTTGGCGAGGCTACACCTTC.